This TCR beta chain comes out of a study of T cell repertoires in cytomegalovirus infection. TCRdb redid the calling of the reads with MiXCR, one entry per CDR3 protein. The sample lists around 900,000 distinct CDR3 sequences, around 30% occurring once. A note on this clonotype: Its specificity is unknown. At one end, the junction sequence differs from germline, possibly due to a read error.

The study, taken as a whole, reports: Individuals carrying CMV plus the relevant HLA were identified by cumulative frequency of public TCR beta families.

Germline CDR1 SGHDN, CDR2 FVKESK. The CDR3 sequence is 18 residues long. This sequence originates from a human donor in good health (CMV status not recorded). Some clones in this sample may be carry-over from other donors' samples. Sequencing used cultured CD8+ T cells from PBMCs, obtained from culture after CMV antigen stimulation. The chain joins TRBV14 to TRBJ1-6, with a tentative D call TRBD1 (5 bases). The CDR3 DNA is TGTGCCAACAGCCAAGCCTTCAACATGGGGGACTATTGGGCACCCCTCCACTTT. Residues: CANSQAFNMGDYWAPLHF.